This TCR beta chain is from a study of OX40 agonist ivuxolimab in advanced cancers. The data were produced by immunoSEQ multiplex PCR, yet TCRdb's version contains in-frame clones alone and is incomplete. The table shows under 85,000 clones, with approximately 90% occurring only once. V lost 6 bases and J lost 3, with 3 bases in between. Per germline, CDR1 MNHEY and CDR2 SVGAGI. The CDR3 runs 12 residues. For this clone: This is likely a read error, given that the CDR3 carries no conserved phenylalanine or tryptophan at its end.

The sequenced sample was CD4+ or CD8+ T cells sorted from blood, obtained in a trial of the OX40 agonist ivuxolimab. The V call is TRBV6-5, the J call TRBJ1-6; D unclear. This TCR derives from an adult with an advanced solid tumor such as melanoma, head and neck, liver or kidney cancer. This CDR3 is CASSLYNSPLHL. The CDR3 DNA reads TGTGCCAGCAGCCTCTATAATTCACCCCTCCACCTT.